A selection of T cell receptor beta chains follows, all from one sample in a study of blood T cell repertoires in COVID-19. The protocol was immunoSEQ multiplex PCR, while the TCRdb copy is restricted to in-frame clones and leaves out a portion. Altogether about 190,000 clones are present, roughly 80% being singletons, with the ten largest covering under 5.5%. What was sequenced was peripheral blood. These receptors originate from a woman aged 25 to 45 with acute or convalescent COVID-19. Both conserved end residues are part of each CDR3. The D gene is left open where the match is weak. Clone size is given for some rows only: seen once, a few or many times, or a class if the clone is expanded.

DNA,CDR3,V,J,D,size
TGTGCCTGGGTCGCCGGGACAGCTGAAGCTTTCTTT,CAWVAGTAEAFF,TRBV30,TRBJ1-1,TRBD1,-
TGTGCCAGCAGCCCTTCCAGGGGCACTGAAGCTTTCTTT,CASSPSRGTEAFF,TRBV9,TRBJ1-1,-,-
TGTGCCAGCCAATTCGGGTTCGGTCCCAATCAGCCCCAGCATTTT,CASQFGFGPNQPQHF,TRBV6-5,TRBJ1-5,-,-
TGTGCCAGCAGCCCTGAGGGGTGGGCCAGGGGCCTTGACTTT,CASSPEGWARGLDF,TRBV5-5,TRBJ1-6,-,-
TGTGCCAGCAGTGAGGCGGCGGGGGTGAACACCGGGGAGCTGTTTTTT,CASSEAAGVNTGELFF,TRBV2,TRBJ2-2,TRBD2,-
TGTGCCTGGAACGACGGACCGCGGAGGACAGATACGCAGTATTTT,CAWNDGPRRTDTQYF,TRBV30,TRBJ2-3,-,-
TGTGCCAGCAGCGTATACAATGAGCAGTTCTTC,CASSVYNEQFF,TRBV5-5,TRBJ2-1,-,-
TGTGCCAGCAGACTGGACATGGGTATTGCTTTCTTT,CASRLDMGIAFF,TRBV6-6,TRBJ1-1,-,-
TGTGCCAGCAGGGAAGGGGGGACAGGGGCACCCTATCAGCCCCAGCATTTT,CASREGGTGAPYQPQHF,TRBV6-1,TRBJ1-5,TRBD1,few
TGTGCCAGCAGCTTGGCAGGTGGACAGTACAATGAGCAGTTCTTC,CASSLAGGQYNEQFF,TRBV5-8,TRBJ2-1,-,-
TGTGCCACAGGGGGAGATTATGGGGGCGGGAATTCACCCCTCCACTTT,CATGGDYGGGNSPLHF,TRBV10-3,TRBJ1-6,TRBD1,-
TGTGCCAGCAGCAACGGACAGGGCACCTCCTACGAGCAGTACTTC,CASSNGQGTSYEQYF,TRBV4-2,TRBJ2-7,TRBD1,-
TGTGCCAGCAGCGTAGGGACAGGGGACAATTCACCCCTCCACTTT,CASSVGTGDNSPLHF,TRBV9,TRBJ1-6,TRBD1,-
TGTGCCAGCAGTTTAACAGCTAACTATGGCTACACCTTC,CASSLTANYGYTF,TRBV12-3/TRBV12-4,TRBJ1-2,-,-
TGTGCCAGCAGCTTCAACAGGGGCTACGAGCAGTACTTC,CASSFNRGYEQYF,TRBV7-2,TRBJ2-7,TRBD1,-
TGTGCCAGTAGTATATTCGGCGGGAGTTTGGGGGAGCAGTACTTC,CASSIFGGSLGEQYF,TRBV19,TRBJ2-7,TRBD2,-
TGTGCCAGCAGTCCCTGGCAGGGAGGGACAGATACGCAGTATTTT,CASSPWQGGTDTQYF,TRBV28,TRBJ2-3,TRBD2,-
TGTGCCAGCAGCCCCCCCCGGTCAAGCACAGATACGCAGTATTTT,CASSPPRSSTDTQYF,TRBV4-2,TRBJ2-3,-,-
TGTGCCAGCAGCCAAAATTTCGGACAGGGCTTCGGGTCACCCCTCCACTTT,CASSQNFGQGFGSPLHF,TRBV14,TRBJ1-6,TRBD1,-
TGTGCCAGCAGCTCTCCCACAGGGAATAACACTGAAGCTTTCTTT,CASSSPTGNNTEAFF,TRBV7-6,TRBJ1-1,-,-
TGTGCCAGCAGTTTAGGGCTGGCGAGGGGGCGCACCCCCTATGGCTACACCTTC,CASSLGLARGRTPYGYTF,TRBV28,TRBJ1-2,TRBD1,-
TGTGCCAGCAGCCGTGCGGGCGGAAGCACAGATACGCAGTATTTT,CASSRAGGSTDTQYF,TRBV7-3,TRBJ2-3,-,-
TGTGCCAGCAGCTTGGCCCCGGGACAGGGTTCTGGCTACACCTTC,CASSLAPGQGSGYTF,TRBV5-6,TRBJ1-2,TRBD1,-
TGCAGTGCTAGTTTGGACAGGGGGCGAATGGGTCTGCAGCCCCAGCATTTT,CSASLDRGRMGLQPQHF,TRBV20-1,TRBJ1-5,TRBD1,-
TGTGCCAGCACCCAAGGGGGGGTCGGAAACACCATATATTTT,CASTQGGVGNTIYF,TRBV6-6,TRBJ1-3,-,-
TGTGCCACCAGAGGGACAGGGTTTGTTGATGAGCAGTTCTTC,CATRGTGFVDEQFF,TRBV10-3,TRBJ2-1,TRBD1,-
TGTGCCAGCAGCTCCCGCAACAACAGGGGGGGAGGGACCCAGTACTTC,CASSSRNNRGGGTQYF,TRBV13,TRBJ2-5,-,-
TGTGCCAGCAGTTTGGTACAGGCACATGAGCAGTACTTC,CASSLVQAHEQYF,TRBV12-3/TRBV12-4,TRBJ2-7,-,-
TGTGCGGCGGGGGTTCCCCAATCGTACGAGCAGTACTTC,CAAGVPQSYEQYF,TRBV21-1,TRBJ2-7,-,-
TGTGCCAGCAGCCGACTAGCTGACCTCGCCGGGGAGCTGTTTTTT,CASSRLADLAGELFF,TRBV6-2/TRBV6-3,TRBJ2-2,TRBD2,-
TGTGCCAGCAGTTTCGGGACTAGGTATACCGGGGAGCTGTTTTTT,CASSFGTRYTGELFF,TRBV28,TRBJ2-2,TRBD2,-
TGTGCCAGCAGCGGACTAGCGGAGACCCAGTACTTC,CASSGLAETQYF,TRBV12-3/TRBV12-4,TRBJ2-5,TRBD2,-
TGCGCCAGCAGCCCAATTGACAGGGGGCGCCTTGGAAACACCATATATTTT,CASSPIDRGRLGNTIYF,TRBV5-1,TRBJ1-3,TRBD1,-
TGTGCCATCGCGACAGGGGACAGTGGCTACACCTTC,CAIATGDSGYTF,TRBV28,TRBJ1-2,TRBD1,-
TGCGCCAGCAGTTCAGGGGGAAGTGAAAAACTGTTTTTT,CASSSGGSEKLFF,TRBV4-3,TRBJ1-4,TRBD1,-
TGTGCCAGCAGCTCGGTAGGAAGGGGCAGCCTTCTAGCCAAAAACATTCAGTACTTC,CASSSVGRGSLLAKNIQYF,TRBV7-2,TRBJ2-4,-,-
TGTGCCACCAGCAGGGCCATTGGGGGGGCGAATGAAAAACTGTTTTTT,CATSRAIGGANEKLFF,TRBV15,TRBJ1-4,-,-
TGTGCCAGCATCTTGACGGGGAATCTCTACGAGCAGTACTTC,CASILTGNLYEQYF,TRBV5-8,TRBJ2-7,-,once
TGTGCCAGCAGCTCACCGGGACAGAGGCAGTTCTTC,CASSSPGQRQFF,TRBV5-5,TRBJ2-1,TRBD1,-
TGTGCCAGCAGTGGTGACAGGGTGACAAACACCATATATTTT,CASSGDRVTNTIYF,TRBV2,TRBJ1-3,TRBD1,-
TGCGCCAGCAGTAGCGGGGGGCAACAAGAGACCCAGTACTTC,CASSSGGQQETQYF,TRBV5-1,TRBJ2-5,TRBD2,-
TGTGCCAGCAGCCCGACTAGGGGAGGGACTGAAGCTTTCTTT,CASSPTRGGTEAFF,TRBV3-1/TRBV3-2,TRBJ1-1,-,-
TGTGCCAGCAGCTACGCCCGGGGGGACTCCTACGAGCAGTACTTC,CASSYARGDSYEQYF,TRBV11-2,TRBJ2-7,TRBD2,-
TGTGCCAGCAGCTACGACAGGTCCTACGAGCAGTACTTC,CASSYDRSYEQYF,TRBV11-1,TRBJ2-7,-,-
TGTGCCACAAGACTAGAGACGTCGAATGAGCAGTTCTTC,CATRLETSNEQFF,TRBV24-1,TRBJ2-1,-,-
TGTGCCAGCGAGTGGGGGAGGAAGGCGAACACCGGGGAGCTGTTTTTT,CASEWGRKANTGELFF,TRBV2,TRBJ2-2,-,-
TGTGCCAGCAGTGCGGGACTCTTGGAAGGCTACACCTTC,CASSAGLLEGYTF,TRBV5-4,TRBJ1-2,-,-
TGTGCCAGCAGGCGGGGTGGTGGCAATCAGCCCCAGCATTTT,CASRRGGGNQPQHF,TRBV7-2,TRBJ1-5,-,-
TGTGCCAGCAGCCAAAGAACAGGGCCGATGGGCAATCAGCCCCAGCATTTT,CASSQRTGPMGNQPQHF,TRBV2,TRBJ1-5,-,once
TGTGCCAGCAGCCGGGGACAGGGTCAGCCCCAGCATTTT,CASSRGQGQPQHF,TRBV4-2,TRBJ1-5,TRBD1,-
TGTGCCAGCAGAAAGGGACAGCTCTCTGGAAACACCATATATTTT,CASRKGQLSGNTIYF,TRBV2,TRBJ1-3,TRBD1,-
TGTGCCAGCAGTTTTGATAGCGGGAGCGGGCAAGAGACCCAGTACTTC,CASSFDSGSGQETQYF,TRBV27,TRBJ2-5,TRBD2,-